The 2 T cell receptor beta chains presented below share a single source sample, sequenced in a study of blood T cell repertoires in COVID-19. Here immunoSEQ multiplex PCR was the method, and the copy in TCRdb shows in-frame clones only, minus some. The table has almost 250,000 clones, roughly 89% seen once. Sequencing was performed on PBMCs or T cells enriched from blood (not recorded which). The receptors here all came from a young woman who had recovered from COVID-19.

V and J are TRBV5-1 and TRBJ2-2; 8 bases line up with TRBD1. Germline V lookup: CDR1 SGHRS, CDR2 YFSETQ. This CDR3 is built from 18 residues. V trimming: 4 bases; J trimming: 0 bases; junction bases outside the gene matches: 11. CDR3 sequence reads: CASSKEGQGKTNTGELFF. The CDR3 nucleotides are TGCGCCAGCAGCAAGGAAGGACAGGGAAAAACGAACACCGGGGAGCTGTTTTTT.

The chain links TRBV5-1 to TRBJ1-6, with 9 nucleotides matching TRBD1. V gave up 2 bases and J gave up 10 bases; unmatched junction bases: 7. The CDR3 contains 15 residues. Germline values: CDR1 SGHRS, CDR2 YFSETQ. CDR3 coding DNA: TGCGCCAGCAGCTTCCGGGACAGGGTTGGGTCACCCCTCCACTTT. Amino acid sequence: CASSFRDRVGSPLHF.